This paragraph reports one T cell receptor beta chain. Clones were read by immunoSEQ multiplex PCR, and TCRdb kept only the in-frame ones, dropping some. The sample has tens of thousands of clones, roughly 92% seen once. This record comes from a study of technical replicates of blood from four donors. Trimming took off 5 bases at V and 4 bases at J, with 11 bases between the two ends. This CDR3 has 13 amino acids. CDR1 is SGHAT and CDR2 is FQNNGV in the germline V gene. The chain combines TRBV11-2 with TRBJ1-2; D is possibly TRBD1 (6 bases). The sequence was collected from a human donor in good health. Specimen: T cells isolated from PBMCs. CDR3 DNA: TGTGCCAGCAGCGATAGGGGGTTCTATGGCTACACCTTC. It codes for CASSDRGFYGYTF.